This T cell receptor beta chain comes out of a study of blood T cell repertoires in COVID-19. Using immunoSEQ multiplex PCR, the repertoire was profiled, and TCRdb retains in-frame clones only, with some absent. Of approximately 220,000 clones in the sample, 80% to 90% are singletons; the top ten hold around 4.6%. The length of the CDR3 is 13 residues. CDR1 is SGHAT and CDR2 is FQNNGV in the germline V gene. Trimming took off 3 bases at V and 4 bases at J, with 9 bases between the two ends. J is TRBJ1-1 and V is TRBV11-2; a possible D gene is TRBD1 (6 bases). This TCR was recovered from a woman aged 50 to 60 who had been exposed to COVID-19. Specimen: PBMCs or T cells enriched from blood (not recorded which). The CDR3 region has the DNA TGTGCCAGCAGCTTTGACAGGACCACTGAAGCTTTCTTT. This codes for CASSFDRTTEAFF.